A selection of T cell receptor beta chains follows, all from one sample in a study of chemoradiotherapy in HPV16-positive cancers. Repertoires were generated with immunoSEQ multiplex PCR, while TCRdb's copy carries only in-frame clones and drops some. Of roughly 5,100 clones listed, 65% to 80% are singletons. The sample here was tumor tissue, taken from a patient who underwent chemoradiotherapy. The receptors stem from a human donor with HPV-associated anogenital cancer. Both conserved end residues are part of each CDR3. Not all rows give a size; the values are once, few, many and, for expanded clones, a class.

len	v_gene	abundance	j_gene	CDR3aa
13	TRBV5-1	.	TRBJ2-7	CASSLVAAGEQYF
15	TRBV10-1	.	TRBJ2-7	CASSEGGLGGHEQYF
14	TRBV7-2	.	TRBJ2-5	CASSFGGPQETQYF
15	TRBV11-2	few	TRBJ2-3	CASSFALGSGDTQYF
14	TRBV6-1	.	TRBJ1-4	CASSENLDRGKLFF
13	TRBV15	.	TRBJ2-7	CATSRVTTDEQYF
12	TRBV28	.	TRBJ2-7	CASSYRDRGQYF
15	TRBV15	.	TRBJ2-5	CATSRDASLDKTQYF
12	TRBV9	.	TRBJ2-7	CASSPGGFEQYF
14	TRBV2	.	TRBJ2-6	CASSESSGANVLTF
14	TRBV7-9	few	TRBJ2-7	CASSSPGRPYEQYF
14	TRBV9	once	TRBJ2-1	CASSGVSTYNEQFF
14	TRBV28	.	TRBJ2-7	CASSSVTGWGEQYF
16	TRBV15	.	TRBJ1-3	CATSRDFAPSGNTIYF